Listed below are T cell receptor beta chains from one sample, sequenced in a study of PD-1 blockade in classical Hodgkin lymphoma. Libraries were prepared by immunoSEQ multiplex PCR; TCRdb keeps only in-frame clonotypes and omits some of them. The data contain approximately 160,000 clones, around 73% of them seen just once; the ten biggest clones take up about 9.3%. The material was peripheral blood mononuclear cells (PBMCs), obtained before the second cycle of nivolumab. All receptors come from a human donor with classical Hodgkin lymphoma. The CDR3 runs from the conserved cysteine through the conserved F or W. Each record gives: D gene, clone size, J gene, V gene, CDR3 DNA, CDR3 protein. The D gene is left open where the match is weak. Rows may omit the clone size; those that give it use once, few, many or a size class.

TRBD1 - TRBJ1-2 TRBV6-6 TGTGCCAGCAGTTACTCCGGACAGGGGAAAGGAGGCTACACCTTC CASSYSGQGKGGYTF
- - TRBJ2-1 TRBV6-6 TGTGCCAGCAGTTACGGGATAATGTCCAATGAGCAGTTCTTC CASSYGIMSNEQFF
- - TRBJ2-5 TRBV19 TGTGCCAGTAGTATAGGTGGAGAGACCCAGTACTTC CASSIGGETQYF
- - TRBJ2-5 TRBV19 TGTGCCAGTAGTGTGGGATTCCAAGAGACCCAGTACTTC CASSVGFQETQYF
- - TRBJ2-7 TRBV5-1 TGCGCCAGCAGCCTCCAACAGGGACCGACCTACGAGCAGTACTTC CASSLQQGPTYEQYF
- - TRBJ1-1 TRBV18 TGTGCCAGCTCCCCCGACGGATTGGGGGGCACTGAAGCTTTCTTT CASSPDGLGGTEAFF
- once TRBJ2-1 TRBV6-5 TGTGCCAGCAGTTACTCTGGAAGCTCCTACAATGAGCAGTTCTTC CASSYSGSSYNEQFF
TRBD2 - TRBJ2-3 TRBV6-6 TGTGCCATCAAACGTACTAGCGGGAGGACAGATACGCAGTATTTT CAIKRTSGRTDTQYF
TRBD2 few TRBJ2-7 TRBV4-1 TGCGCCAGCAGCCAGGCTGGGACTAGCGGGGCGAGCTCCTACGAGCAGTACTTC CASSQAGTSGASSYEQYF
- - TRBJ2-5 TRBV18 TGTGCCAGCTCACCGACTGGGGAAAAAGAGACCCAGTACTTC CASSPTGEKETQYF
- - TRBJ1-6 TRBV5-1 TGCGCCAGCAGCTCCTCTGAAAATTCACCCCTCCACTTT CASSSSENSPLHF
- - TRBJ1-2 TRBV7-9 TGTGCCAGCAGCCCTAGGGGTGGTGTCTATGGCTACACCTTC CASSPRGGVYGYTF
TRBD1 - TRBJ2-7 TRBV5-4 TGTGCCAGCAGCTTGGGTAACCCGGGACAGAACTACGAGCAGTACTTC CASSLGNPGQNYEQYF
- - TRBJ2-1 TRBV11-2 TGTGCCAGCAGCGAAGAAGCTAGCCAGCAGTTCTTC CASSEEASQQFF
TRBD1 - TRBJ1-5 TRBV6-5 TGTGCCAGCAGTCCCGACAGGGAGGGCAATCAGCCCCAGCATTTT CASSPDREGNQPQHF
TRBD2 - TRBJ2-3 TRBV30 TGTGCCTGGAGCGTAGCGGGAGGGCTGGGTACGCAGTATTTT CAWSVAGGLGTQYF
TRBD2 few TRBJ2-2 TRBV5-5 TGTGCCAGCAGCTTGGGACTAGCGGGGGGGCCGAACACCGGGGAGCTGTTTTTT CASSLGLAGGPNTGELFF